This T cell receptor beta chain derives from a study of T cells after yellow fever vaccination. Study outcomes and limitations: Contamination of FACS-sorted repertoires by abundant clonotypes from the bulk population could occur. The CD4 and CD8 compartments had a small share of their clonotypes in common.

With respect to this clonotype: Its antigen is as yet unknown.

The germline V gene encodes CDR1 LNHNV and CDR2 YYDKDF (reference sequence). Trimming removed 0 bases at V and 0 bases at J, with 12 bases between. This CDR3 spans 17 amino acids. The 5'RACE template-switching step produced TCR cDNA and added a universal primer site and UMIs. Each CDR3 protein is one row after TCRdb ran MiXCR on the 5' RACE reads. The sample carries approximately 510,000 distinct CDR3 sequences, around a fifth recorded once. Sample: PBMCs, taken 20 to 25 days after the first yellow fever vaccination. The chain joins TRBV15 to TRBJ1-3, with D uncertain. This sequence originates from a man between 18 and 35 years old who received the YFV17D yellow fever vaccine. CDR3 DNA: TGTGCCACCAGCAGAGAAATGGTATCTAACTCTGGAAACACCATATATTTT. This sequence encodes CATSREMVSNSGNTIYF.